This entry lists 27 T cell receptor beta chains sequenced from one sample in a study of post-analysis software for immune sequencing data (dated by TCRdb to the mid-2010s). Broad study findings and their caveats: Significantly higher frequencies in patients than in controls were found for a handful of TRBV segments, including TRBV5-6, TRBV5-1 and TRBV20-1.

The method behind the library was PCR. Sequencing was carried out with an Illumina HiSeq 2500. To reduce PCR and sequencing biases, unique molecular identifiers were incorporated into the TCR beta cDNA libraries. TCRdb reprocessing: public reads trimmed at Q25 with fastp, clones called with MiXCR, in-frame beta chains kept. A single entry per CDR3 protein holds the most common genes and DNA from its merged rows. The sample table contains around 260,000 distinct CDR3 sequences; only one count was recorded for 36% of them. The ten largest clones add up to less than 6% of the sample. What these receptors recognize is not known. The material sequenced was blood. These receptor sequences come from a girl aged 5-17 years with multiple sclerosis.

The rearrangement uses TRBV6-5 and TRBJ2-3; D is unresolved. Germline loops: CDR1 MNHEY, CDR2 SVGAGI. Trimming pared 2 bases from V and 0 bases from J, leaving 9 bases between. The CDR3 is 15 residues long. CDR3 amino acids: CASSYKGWSTDTQYF. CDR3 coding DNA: TGTGCCAGCAGTTACAAGGGCTGGAGCACAGATACGCAGTATTTT.

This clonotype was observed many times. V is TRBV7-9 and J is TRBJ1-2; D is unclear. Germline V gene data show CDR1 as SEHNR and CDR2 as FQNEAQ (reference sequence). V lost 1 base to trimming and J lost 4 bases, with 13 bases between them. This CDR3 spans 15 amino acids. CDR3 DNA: TGTGCCAGCAGCTTAGTGTCCAGAGGCAGCTATGGCTACACCTTC. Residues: CASSLVSRGSYGYTF.

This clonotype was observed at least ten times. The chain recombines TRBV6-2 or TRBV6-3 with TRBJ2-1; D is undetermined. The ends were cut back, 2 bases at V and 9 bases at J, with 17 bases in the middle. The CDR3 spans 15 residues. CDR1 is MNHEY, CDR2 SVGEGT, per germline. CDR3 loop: CASSYSPAARPEQFF. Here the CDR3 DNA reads TGTGCCAGCAGTTACAGTCCGGCAGCCAGGCCTGAGCAGTTCTTC.

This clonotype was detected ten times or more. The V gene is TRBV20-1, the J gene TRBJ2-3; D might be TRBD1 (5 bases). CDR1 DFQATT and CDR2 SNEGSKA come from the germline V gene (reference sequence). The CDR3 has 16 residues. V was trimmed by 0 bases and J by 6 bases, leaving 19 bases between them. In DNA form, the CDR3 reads TGCAGTGCTAGAGATATTGCCCTACTTCCAGGGGATACGCAGTATTTT. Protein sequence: CSARDIALLPGDTQYF.

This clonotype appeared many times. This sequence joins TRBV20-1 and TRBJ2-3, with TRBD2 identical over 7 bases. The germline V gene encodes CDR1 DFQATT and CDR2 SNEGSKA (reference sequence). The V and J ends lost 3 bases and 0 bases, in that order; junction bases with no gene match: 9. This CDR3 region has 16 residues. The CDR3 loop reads CSARRRGDLSTDTQYF. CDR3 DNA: TGCAGTGCTAGGCGACGGGGGGACCTCAGCACAGATACGCAGTATTTT.

CDR3 protein: CASSPTSGSTGELFF. The CDR3 DNA follows: TGTGCCAGTAGCCCGACTAGCGGTAGCACCGGGGAGCTGTTTTTT. V is TRBV6-4 and J is TRBJ2-2, with TRBD2 matching 9 bases. The CDR3 is 15 amino acids. V shed 9 bases and J 4 bases; nucleotides not matched to a gene: 9. Germline assignment: CDR1 MRHNA and CDR2 SNTAGT.

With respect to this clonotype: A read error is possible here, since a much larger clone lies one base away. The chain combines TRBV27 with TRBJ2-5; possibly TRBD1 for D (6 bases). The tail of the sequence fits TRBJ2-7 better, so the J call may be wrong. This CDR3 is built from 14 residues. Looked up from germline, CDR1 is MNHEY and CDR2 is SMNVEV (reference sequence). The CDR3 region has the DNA TGTGCCAGCAGGTTAGTCAGGGGTAGCTACGAGCAGTACTTC. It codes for CASRLVRGSYEQYF.

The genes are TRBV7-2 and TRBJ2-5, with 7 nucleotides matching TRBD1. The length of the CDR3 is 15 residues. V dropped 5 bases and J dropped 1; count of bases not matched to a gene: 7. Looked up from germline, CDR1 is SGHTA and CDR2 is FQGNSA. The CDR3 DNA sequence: TGTGCCAGCAGCCCCTGGACAGGAGCCCAAGAGACCCAGTACTTC. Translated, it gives CASSPWTGAQETQYF.

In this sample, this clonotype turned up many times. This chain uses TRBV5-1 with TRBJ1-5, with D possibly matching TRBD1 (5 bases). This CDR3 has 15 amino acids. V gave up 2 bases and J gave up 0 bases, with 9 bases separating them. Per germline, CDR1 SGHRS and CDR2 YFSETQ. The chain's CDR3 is CASSFEGHSNQPQHF. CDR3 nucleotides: TGCGCCAGCAGCTTCGAGGGGCATAGCAATCAGCCCCAGCATTTT.

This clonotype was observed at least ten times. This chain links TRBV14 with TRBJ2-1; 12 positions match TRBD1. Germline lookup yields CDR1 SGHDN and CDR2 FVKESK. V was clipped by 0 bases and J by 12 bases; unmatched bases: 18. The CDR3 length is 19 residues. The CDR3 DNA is TGTGCCAGCAGCCAAGACGGGACAGGGGGCGCCGGGATCTGGGGGGCGCAGTTCTTC. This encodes CASSQDGTGGAGIWGAQFF.

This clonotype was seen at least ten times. CDR3 bases: TGTGCCAGCAGCTTGGATCTGGGGACGCACCTATCCTCTGGGGCCAACGTCCTGACTTTC. It is translated as CASSLDLGTHLSSGANVLTF. The chain carries TRBV5-6 and TRBJ2-6; either TRBD1 or TRBD2 may fit D (5 bases each). Looked up from germline, CDR1 is SGHDT and CDR2 is YYEEEE. V lost 0 bases and J 0 bases, leaving 19 bases between the germline ends. This CDR3 comprises 20 residues.

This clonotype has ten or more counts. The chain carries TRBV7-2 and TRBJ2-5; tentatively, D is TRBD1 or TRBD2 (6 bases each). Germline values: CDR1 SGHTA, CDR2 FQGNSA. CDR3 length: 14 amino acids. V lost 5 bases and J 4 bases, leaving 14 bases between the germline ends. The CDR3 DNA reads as TGTGCCAGCAGCGTAATGGGGGGCATAGAGACCCAGTACTTC. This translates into CASSVMGGIETQYF.

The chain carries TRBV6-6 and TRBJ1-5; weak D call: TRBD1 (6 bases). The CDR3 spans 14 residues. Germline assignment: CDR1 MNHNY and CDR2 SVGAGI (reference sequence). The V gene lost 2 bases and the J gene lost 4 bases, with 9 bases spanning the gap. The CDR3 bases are TGTGCCAGCAGTTACAGACAGGAGAATCAGCCCCAGCATTTT. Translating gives CASSYRQENQPQHF.

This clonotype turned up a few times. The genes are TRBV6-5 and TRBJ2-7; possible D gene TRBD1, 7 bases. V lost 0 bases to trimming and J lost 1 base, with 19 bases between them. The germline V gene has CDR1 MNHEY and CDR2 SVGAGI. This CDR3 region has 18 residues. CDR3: CASSYSLLAGQPSYEQYF. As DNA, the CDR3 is TGTGCCAGCAGTTACTCGCTGTTGGCGGGACAGCCTTCCTACGAGCAGTACTTC.

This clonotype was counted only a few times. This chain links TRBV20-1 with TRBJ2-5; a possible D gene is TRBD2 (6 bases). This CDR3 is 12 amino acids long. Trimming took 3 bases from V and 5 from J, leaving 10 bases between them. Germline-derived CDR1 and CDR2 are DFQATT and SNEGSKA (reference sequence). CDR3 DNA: TGCAGTGCTAGCCCCGGGAGTGAGACCCAGTACTTC. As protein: CSASPGSETQYF.

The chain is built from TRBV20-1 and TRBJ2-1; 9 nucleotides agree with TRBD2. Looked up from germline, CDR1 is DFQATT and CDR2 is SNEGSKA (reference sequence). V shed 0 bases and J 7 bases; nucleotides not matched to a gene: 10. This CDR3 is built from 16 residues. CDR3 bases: TGCAGTGCTAGAGATCGGAGGCTAGCGGGAAGGAATGAGCAGTTCTTC. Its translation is CSARDRRLAGRNEQFF.

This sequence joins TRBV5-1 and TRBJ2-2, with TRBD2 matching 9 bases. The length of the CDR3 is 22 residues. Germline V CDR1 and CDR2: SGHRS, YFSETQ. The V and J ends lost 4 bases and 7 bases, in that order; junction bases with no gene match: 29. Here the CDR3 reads CASSPLYSPGTVAGGPGGELFF. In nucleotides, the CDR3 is TGCGCCAGCAGCCCGTTGTACTCCCCCGGTACCGTCGCGGGAGGGCCTGGCGGGGAGCTGTTTTTT.

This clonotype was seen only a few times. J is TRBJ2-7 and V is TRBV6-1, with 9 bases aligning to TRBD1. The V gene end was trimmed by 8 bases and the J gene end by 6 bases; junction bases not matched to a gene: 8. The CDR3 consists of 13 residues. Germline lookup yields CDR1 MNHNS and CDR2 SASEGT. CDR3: CASGTGTGTEQYF. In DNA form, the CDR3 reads TGTGCCAGCGGTACCGGGACAGGGACCGAGCAGTACTTC.

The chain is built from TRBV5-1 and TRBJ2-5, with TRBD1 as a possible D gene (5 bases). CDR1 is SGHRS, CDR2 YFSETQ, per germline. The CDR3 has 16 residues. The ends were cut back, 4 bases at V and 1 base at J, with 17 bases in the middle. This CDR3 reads CASSLRGRGGQETQYF. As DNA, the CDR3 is TGCGCCAGCAGCCTCCGAGGTAGGGGCGGCCAAGAGACCCAGTACTTC.

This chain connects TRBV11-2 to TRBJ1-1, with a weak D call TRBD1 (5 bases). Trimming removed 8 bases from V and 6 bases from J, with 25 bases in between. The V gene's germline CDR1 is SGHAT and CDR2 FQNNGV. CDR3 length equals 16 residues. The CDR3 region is CASGLLWGGGDAEAFF. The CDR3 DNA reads TGTGCCAGCGGCCTGCTCTGGGGCGGGGGGGACGCTGAAGCTTTCTTT.

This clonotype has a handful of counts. The CDR3 DNA is TGTGCCAGCAGCCAAAGCCTGGTCAAGAACACTGAAGCTTTCTTT. This encodes CASSQSLVKNTEAFF. The V call is TRBV3-1, the J call TRBJ1-1, with D unclear. Trimming pared 2 bases from V and 1 base from J, leaving 11 bases between. The germline V gene has CDR1 LGHDT and CDR2 YNNKEL (reference sequence). CDR3 size: 15 residues.

DNA for the CDR3: TGTGCCAGCTCACCGGTTCTGGGAGAGCAGTTCTTC. Its protein is CASSPVLGEQFF. The rearrangement links TRBV18 to TRBJ2-1, with D unresolved. The germline gives CDR1 KGHSH, CDR2 LQKENI. V lost 3 bases and J 10 bases, leaving 10 bases between the germline ends. The CDR3 is 12 residues long.

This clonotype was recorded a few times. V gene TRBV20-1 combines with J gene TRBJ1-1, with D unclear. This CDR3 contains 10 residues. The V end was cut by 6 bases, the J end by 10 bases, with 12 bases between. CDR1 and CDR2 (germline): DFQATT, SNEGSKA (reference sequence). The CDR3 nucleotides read TGCAGTGCCATTCGCCCTCCAGCTTTCTTT. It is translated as CSAIRPPAFF.

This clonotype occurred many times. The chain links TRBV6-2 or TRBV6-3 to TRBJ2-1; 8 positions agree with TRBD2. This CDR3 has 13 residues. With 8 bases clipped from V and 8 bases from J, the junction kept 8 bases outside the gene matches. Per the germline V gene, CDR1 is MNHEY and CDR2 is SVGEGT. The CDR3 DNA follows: TGTGCCAGCCGGGGGAGCGGGAGCTATGAGCAGTTCTTC. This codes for CASRGSGSYEQFF.

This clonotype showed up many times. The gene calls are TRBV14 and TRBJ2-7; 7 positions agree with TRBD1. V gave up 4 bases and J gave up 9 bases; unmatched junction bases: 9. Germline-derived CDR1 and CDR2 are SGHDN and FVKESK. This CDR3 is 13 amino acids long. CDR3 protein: CASSPTGAARQYF. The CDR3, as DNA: TGTGCCAGCAGCCCAACAGGGGCAGCTCGGCAGTACTTC.

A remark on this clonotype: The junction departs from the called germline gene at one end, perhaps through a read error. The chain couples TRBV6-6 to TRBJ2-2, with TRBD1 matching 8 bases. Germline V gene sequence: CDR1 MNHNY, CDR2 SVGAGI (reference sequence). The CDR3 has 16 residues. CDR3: CASSYSRTGTTGERFF. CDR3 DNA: TGTGCCAGCAGTTACTCAAGGACAGGGACCACCGGGGAGCGGTTTTTT.

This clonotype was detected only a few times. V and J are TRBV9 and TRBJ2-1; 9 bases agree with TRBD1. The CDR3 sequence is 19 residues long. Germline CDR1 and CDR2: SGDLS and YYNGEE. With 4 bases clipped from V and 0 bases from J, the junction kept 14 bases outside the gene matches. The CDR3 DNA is TGTGCCAGCAGCTTCAGACAGGGGGTGCCTGGCGGCTCCTACAATGAGCAGTTCTTC. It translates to CASSFRQGVPGGSYNEQFF.